This TCR beta chain is from a study of OX40 agonist ivuxolimab in advanced cancers. Study conclusions and caveats: The study did not work out the antigen specificity of the expanded peripheral T cells. Both blood CD4+ and CD8+ T cells showed clonal growth by week 6 at 0.1 to 3.0 mg/kg. Relatively little clonal expansion, among the lowest observed, appeared in partial responders at 0.1-3.0 mg/kg.

Individuals having autoimmune disease history or systemic immunosuppression were not enrolled. Profiled with immunoSEQ multiplex PCR; TCRdb holds only in-frame clones, not every one. This table holds around 51,000 clones, about nine tenths found once. The CDR3 loop spans 12 amino acids. Per the germline V gene, CDR1 is SEHNR and CDR2 is FQNEAQ (reference sequence). The germline V and J ends were trimmed by 3 bases and 0 bases, with 2 bases remaining between them. Turning to this clone: Its antigen is not known.

V usage is TRBV7-9 and J usage is TRBJ2-5; no definite D call. This TCR came from an adult with an advanced solid tumor such as melanoma, head and neck, liver or kidney cancer. Sample: CD4+ or CD8+ T cells sorted from blood, taken in a trial of the OX40 agonist ivuxolimab. The DNA for the CDR3 is TGTGCCAGCAGCTTTTACCAAGAGACCCAGTACTTC. Translated: CASSFYQETQYF. The whole variable domain, remainder taken from reference TRBV7-9 and TRBJ2-5, is DTGVSQNPRHKITKRGQNVTFRCDPISEHNRLYWYRQTLGQGPEFLTYFQNEAQLEKSRLLSDRFSAERPKGSFSTLEIQRTEQGDSAMYLCASSFYQETQYFGPGTRLLVL.